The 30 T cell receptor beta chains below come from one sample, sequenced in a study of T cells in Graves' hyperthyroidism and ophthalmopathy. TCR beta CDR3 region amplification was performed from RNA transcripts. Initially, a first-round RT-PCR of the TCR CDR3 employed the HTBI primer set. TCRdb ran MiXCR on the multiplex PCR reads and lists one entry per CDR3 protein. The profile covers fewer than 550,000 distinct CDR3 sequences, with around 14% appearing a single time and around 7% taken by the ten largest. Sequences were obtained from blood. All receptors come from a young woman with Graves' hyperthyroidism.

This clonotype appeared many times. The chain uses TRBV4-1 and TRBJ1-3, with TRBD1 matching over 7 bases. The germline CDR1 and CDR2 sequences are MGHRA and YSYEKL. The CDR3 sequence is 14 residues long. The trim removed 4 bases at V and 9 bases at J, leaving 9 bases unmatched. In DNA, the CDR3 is TGCGCCAGCAGCCCAACAGGGGTTTCTGGCACCATATATTTT. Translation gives CASSPTGVSGTIYF.

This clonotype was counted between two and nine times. CDR3 residues: CASRNAGAAQETQYF. The DNA for the CDR3 is TGTGCCAGCAGAAACGCCGGGGCAGCTCAAGAGACCCAGTACTTC. The rearrangement joins TRBV6-1 to TRBJ2-5, with D perhaps matching TRBD1 or TRBD2 (5 bases each). Germline V gene lookup returns CDR1 MNHNS and CDR2 SASEGT. This CDR3 is built from 15 residues. The V end lost 6 bases, the J end lost 2 bases, and 16 bases lay between the germline ends.

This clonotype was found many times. CDR3 sequence (DNA): TGTGCCAGCTCGCCAGGGATAGTGGCTGGAAACACCATATATTTT. It codes for CASSPGIVAGNTIYF. V is TRBV18 and J is TRBJ1-3, with a tentative D call TRBD1 (5 bases). The germline V gene encodes CDR1 KGHSH and CDR2 LQKENI. V lost 6 bases and J lost 2, with 14 bases in between. This CDR3 region has 15 residues.

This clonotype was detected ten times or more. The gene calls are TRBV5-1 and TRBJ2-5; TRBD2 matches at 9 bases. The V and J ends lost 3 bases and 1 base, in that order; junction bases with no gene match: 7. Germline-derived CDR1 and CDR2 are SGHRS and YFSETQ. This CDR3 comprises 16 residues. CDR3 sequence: CASSSPGLAIQETQYF. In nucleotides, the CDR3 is TGCGCCAGCAGCTCTCCGGGACTAGCTATCCAAGAGACCCAGTACTTC.

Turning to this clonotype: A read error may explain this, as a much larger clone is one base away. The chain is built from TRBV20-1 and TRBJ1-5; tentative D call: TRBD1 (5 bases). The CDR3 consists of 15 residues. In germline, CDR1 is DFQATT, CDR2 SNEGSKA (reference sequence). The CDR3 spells CSAGAGVNRNQPRHF. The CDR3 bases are TGCAGTGCCGGGGCTGGGGTTAACCGAAATCAGCCCCGGCATTTT.

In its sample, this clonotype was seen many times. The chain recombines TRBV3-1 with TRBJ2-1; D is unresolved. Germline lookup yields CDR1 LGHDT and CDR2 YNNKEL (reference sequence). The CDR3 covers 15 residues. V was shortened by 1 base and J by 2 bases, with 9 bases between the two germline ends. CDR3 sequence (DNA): TGTGCCAGCAGCCAAGTGGCCGGTACCTACAATGAGCAGTTCTTC. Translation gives CASSQVAGTYNEQFF.

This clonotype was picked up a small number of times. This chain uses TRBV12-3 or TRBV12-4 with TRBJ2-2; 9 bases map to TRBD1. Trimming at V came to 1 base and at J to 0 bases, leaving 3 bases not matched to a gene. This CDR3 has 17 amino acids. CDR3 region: CASSLGDRGANTGELFF. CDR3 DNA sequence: TGTGCCAGCAGTTTAGGAGACAGGGGGGCGAACACCGGGGAGCTGTTTTTT.

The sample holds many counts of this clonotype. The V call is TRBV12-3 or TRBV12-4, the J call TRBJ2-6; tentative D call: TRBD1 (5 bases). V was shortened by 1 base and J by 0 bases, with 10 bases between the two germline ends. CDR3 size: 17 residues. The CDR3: CASSLGRVPSGANVLTF. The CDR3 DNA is TGTGCCAGCAGTTTAGGCAGGGTCCCCTCTGGGGCCAACGTCCTGACTTTC.

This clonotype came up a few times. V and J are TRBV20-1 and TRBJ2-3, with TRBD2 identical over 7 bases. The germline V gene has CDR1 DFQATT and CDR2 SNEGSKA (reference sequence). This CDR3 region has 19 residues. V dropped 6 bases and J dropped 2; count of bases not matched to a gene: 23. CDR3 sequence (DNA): TGCAGTGCCCACCCTCTGGCGGGTCCCCGGCGGGGGTTCACAGATACGCAGTATTTT. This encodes CSAHPLAGPRRGFTDTQYF.

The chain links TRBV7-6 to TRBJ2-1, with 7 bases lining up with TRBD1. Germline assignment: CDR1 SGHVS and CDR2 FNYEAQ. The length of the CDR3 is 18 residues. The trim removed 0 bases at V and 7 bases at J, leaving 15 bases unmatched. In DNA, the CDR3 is TGTGCCAGCAGCTTAGCGTTCAGGGACAGCCACGGGGTGAATGAGCAGTTCTTC. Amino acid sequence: CASSLAFRDSHGVNEQFF.

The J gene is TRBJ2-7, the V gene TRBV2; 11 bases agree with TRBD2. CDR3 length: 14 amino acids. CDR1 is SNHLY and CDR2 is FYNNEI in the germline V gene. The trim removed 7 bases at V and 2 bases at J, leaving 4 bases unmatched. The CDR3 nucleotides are TGTGCCAGCATCGGACTAGCGGGCACCTACGAGCAGTACTTC. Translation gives CASIGLAGTYEQYF.

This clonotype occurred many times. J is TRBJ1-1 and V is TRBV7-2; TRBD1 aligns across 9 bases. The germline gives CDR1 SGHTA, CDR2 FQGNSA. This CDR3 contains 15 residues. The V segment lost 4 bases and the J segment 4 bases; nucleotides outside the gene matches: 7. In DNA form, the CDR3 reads TGTGCCAGCAGCTCGCATCGGACAGGGGTCACTGAAGCTTTCTTT. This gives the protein CASSSHRTGVTEAFF.

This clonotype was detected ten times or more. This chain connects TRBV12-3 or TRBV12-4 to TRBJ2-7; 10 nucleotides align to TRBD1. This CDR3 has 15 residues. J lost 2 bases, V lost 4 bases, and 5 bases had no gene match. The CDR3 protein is CASSSGTGAAYEQYF. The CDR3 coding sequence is TGTGCCAGCAGTTCGGGGACAGGGGCGGCCTACGAGCAGTACTTC.

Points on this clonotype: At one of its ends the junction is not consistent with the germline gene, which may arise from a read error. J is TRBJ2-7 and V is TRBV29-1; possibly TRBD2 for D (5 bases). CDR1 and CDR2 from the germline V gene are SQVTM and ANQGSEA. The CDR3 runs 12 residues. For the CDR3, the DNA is TGTAGCGTTGCACCGCTAACCTACGAGCAGTACTTC. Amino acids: CSVAPLTYEQYF.

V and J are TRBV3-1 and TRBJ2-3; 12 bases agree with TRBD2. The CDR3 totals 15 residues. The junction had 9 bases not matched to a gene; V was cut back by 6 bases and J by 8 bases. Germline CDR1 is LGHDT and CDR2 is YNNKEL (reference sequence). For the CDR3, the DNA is TGTGCCAGCAGGCCCTGGACTAGCGGGACAAGTACGCAGTATTTT. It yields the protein CASRPWTSGTSTQYF.

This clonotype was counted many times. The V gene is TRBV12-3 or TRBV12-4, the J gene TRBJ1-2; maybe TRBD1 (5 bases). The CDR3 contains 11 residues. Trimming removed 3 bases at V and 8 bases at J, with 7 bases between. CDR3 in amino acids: CASSFGGGYTF. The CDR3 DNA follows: TGTGCCAGCAGTTTCGGGGGGGGCTACACCTTC.

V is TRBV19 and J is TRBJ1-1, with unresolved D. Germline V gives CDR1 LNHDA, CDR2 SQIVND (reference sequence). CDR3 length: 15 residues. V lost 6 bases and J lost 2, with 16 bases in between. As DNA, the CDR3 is TGTGCCAGTAGGCCCGTACCAATGGGTAACACTGAAGCTTTCTTT. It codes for CASRPVPMGNTEAFF.

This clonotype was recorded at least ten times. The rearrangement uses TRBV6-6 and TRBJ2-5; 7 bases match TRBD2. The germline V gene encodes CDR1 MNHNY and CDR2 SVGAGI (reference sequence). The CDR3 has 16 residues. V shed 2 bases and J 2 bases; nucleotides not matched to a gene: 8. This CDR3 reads CASSYGPGGGQETQYF. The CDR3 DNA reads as TGTGCCAGCAGTTACGGACCGGGGGGAGGGCAAGAGACCCAGTACTTC.

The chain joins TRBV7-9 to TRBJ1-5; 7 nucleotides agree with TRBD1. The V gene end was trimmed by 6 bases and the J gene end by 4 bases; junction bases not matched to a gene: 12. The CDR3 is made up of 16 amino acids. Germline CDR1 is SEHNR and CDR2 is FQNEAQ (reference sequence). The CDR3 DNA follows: TGTGCCAGCAGTTTTATAAAGGGGACAGCTAATCAGCCCCAGCATTTT. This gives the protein CASSFIKGTANQPQHF.

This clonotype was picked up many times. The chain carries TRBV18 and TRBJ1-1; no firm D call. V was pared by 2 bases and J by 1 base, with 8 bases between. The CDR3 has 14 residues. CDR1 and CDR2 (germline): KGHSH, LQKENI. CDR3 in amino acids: CASSPGRANTEAFF. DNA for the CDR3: TGTGCCAGCTCACCAGGGAGGGCGAACACTGAAGCTTTCTTT.

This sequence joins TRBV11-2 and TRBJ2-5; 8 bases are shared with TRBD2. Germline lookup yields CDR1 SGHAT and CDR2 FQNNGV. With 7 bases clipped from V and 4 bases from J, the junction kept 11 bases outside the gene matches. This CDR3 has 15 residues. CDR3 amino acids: CASIEYGGGSETQYF. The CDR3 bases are TGTGCCAGCATCGAATATGGCGGGGGGTCAGAGACCCAGTACTTC.

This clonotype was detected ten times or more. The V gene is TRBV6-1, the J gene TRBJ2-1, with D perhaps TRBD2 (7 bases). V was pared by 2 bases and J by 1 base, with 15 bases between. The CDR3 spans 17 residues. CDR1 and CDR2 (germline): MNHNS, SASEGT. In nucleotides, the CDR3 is TGTGCCAGCAGTGAATGGGGGGGGACACTATCCTACAATGAGCAGTTCTTC. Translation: CASSEWGGTLSYNEQFF.

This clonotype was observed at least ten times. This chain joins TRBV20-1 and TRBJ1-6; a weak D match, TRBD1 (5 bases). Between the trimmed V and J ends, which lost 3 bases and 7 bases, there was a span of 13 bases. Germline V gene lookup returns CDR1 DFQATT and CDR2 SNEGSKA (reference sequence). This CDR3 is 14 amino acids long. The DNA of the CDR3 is TGCAGTGCTAGTGGGGGGTCCGGAAATTCACCCCTCCACTTT. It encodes CSASGGSGNSPLHF.

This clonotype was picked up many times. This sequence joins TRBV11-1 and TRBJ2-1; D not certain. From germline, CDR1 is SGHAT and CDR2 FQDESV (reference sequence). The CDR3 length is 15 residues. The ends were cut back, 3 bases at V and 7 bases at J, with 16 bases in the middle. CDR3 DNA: TGTGCCAGCAGCTTCCAATCCAGTCTTTGGAATGAGCAGTTCTTC. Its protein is CASSFQSSLWNEQFF.

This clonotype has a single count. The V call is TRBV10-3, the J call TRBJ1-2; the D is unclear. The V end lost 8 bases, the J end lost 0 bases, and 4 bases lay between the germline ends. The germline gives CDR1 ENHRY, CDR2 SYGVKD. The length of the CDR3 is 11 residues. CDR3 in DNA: TGTGCCATCGGGACTAACTATGGCTACACCTTC. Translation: CAIGTNYGYTF.

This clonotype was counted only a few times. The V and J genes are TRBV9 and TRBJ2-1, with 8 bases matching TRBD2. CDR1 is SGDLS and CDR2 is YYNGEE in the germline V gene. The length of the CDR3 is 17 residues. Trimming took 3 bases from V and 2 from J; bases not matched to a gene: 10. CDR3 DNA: TGTGCCAGCAGCGCGGGGGGTAGCGGGACTACCTACAATGAGCAGTTCTTC. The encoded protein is CASSAGGSGTTYNEQFF.

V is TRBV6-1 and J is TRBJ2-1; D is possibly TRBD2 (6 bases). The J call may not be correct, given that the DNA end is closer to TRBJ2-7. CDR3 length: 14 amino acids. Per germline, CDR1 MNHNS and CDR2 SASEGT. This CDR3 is CAPRVAADYNEQYF. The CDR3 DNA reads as TGTGCCCCTCGGGTAGCGGCCGACTACAATGAGCAGTACTTC.

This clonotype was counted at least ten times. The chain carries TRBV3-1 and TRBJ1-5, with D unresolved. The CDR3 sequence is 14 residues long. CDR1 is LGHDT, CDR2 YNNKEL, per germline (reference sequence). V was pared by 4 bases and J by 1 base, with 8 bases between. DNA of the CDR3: TGTGCCAGCAGCCGAGGGTCCAGCAATCAGCCCCAGCATTTT. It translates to CASSRGSSNQPQHF. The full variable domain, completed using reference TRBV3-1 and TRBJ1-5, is DTAVSQTPKYLVTQMGNDKSIKCEQNLGHDTMYWYKQDSKKFLKIMFSYNNKELIINETVPNRFSPKSPDKAHLNLHINSLELGDSAVYFCASSRGSSNQPQHFGDGTRLSIL.

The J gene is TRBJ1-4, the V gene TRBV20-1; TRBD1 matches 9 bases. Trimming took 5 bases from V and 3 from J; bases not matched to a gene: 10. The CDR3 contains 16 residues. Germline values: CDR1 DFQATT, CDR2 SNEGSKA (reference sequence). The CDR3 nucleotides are TGCAGTGCTCAGAACAGGGGGCGCGAAGCTAATGAAAAACTGTTTTTT. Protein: CSAQNRGREANEKLFF.

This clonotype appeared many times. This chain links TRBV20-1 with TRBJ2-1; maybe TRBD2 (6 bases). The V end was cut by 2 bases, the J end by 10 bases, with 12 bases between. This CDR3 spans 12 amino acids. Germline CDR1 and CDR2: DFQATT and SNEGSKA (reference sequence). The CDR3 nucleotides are TGCAGTGCTAGAAGACTAGTTGCGGAGCAGTTCTTC. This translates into CSARRLVAEQFF.